This T cell receptor (beta chain) was captured in a study of T cells in Graves' hyperthyroidism and ophthalmopathy. Findings and limits, study-wide: By a 13 V-J model, ophthalmopathy was set apart from stable hyperthyroidism. Most thyroid clonotypes expanded above 0.001 were also detected in blood.

For this clonotype: Its antigen is as yet unknown.

Diagnosis relied on clinical symptoms, serum thyroxine and TRAb, thyroid ultrasound and orbital computed tomography. Template material for amplifying TCR beta CDR3 regions consisted of RNA transcripts. Primed by the HTBI set, a first-round RT-PCR was run on the TCR CDR3. TCRdb itself ran the multiplex PCR reads through MiXCR, one entry per CDR3 protein. There are 500,000 to 550,000 distinct CDR3 sequences in the sample; less than 20% occur only once, and about 50% lies in the top ten. The TCR originated in a man aged 40-49 years with Graves' ophthalmopathy. Input material: blood.

CDR3 coding DNA: TGTGCCAGCAGCTTGTCAGGGACAGGGACCTACGAGCAGTACTTC. Translation: CASSLSGTGTYEQYF. V is TRBV5-4 and J is TRBJ2-7, with 9 bases matching TRBD1. The junction had 4 bases not matched to a gene; V was cut back by 1 base and J by 2 bases. Germline lookup yields CDR1 SGHNT and CDR2 YYREEE (reference sequence). There are 15 residues in the CDR3.